These 10 T cell receptor beta chains share one sample of origin, sequenced in a study of T cells in Graves' hyperthyroidism and ophthalmopathy. RNA transcripts gave rise to amplified TCR beta CDR3 regions. HTBI primers were employed in a first-round RT-PCR of the TCR CDR3. TCRdb reprocessed the multiplex PCR reads via MiXCR and lists one record per CDR3 protein. Of hundreds of thousands of distinct CDR3 sequences in the sample, around 15% were seen once. The sequencing input was blood. The receptors derive from a woman between 18 and 30 years old with Graves' hyperthyroidism.

V usage is TRBV4-1 and J usage is TRBJ1-2; maybe TRBD1 (6 bases). Between the trimmed V and J ends, which lost 1 base and 8 bases, there was a span of 20 bases. The germline V gene has CDR1 MGHRA and CDR2 YSYEKL. CDR3 length equals 16 residues. CDR3 sequence: CASSQVSGGQGGGYTF. Written as DNA, the CDR3 is TGCGCCAGCAGCCAAGTCAGTGGGGGGCAAGGTGGAGGCTACACCTTC.

This clonotype was detected ten times or more. This chain links TRBV7-2 with TRBJ2-7; 14 nucleotides agree with TRBD2. V was clipped by 5 bases and J by 2 bases; unmatched bases: 2. CDR1 is SGHTA and CDR2 is FQGNSA in the germline V gene. CDR3 length: 15 residues. Here the CDR3 DNA reads TGTGCCAGCAGCCGGACTAGCGGGAGGACCTACGAGCAGTACTTC. It codes for CASSRTSGRTYEQYF.

The V and J genes are TRBV6-1 and TRBJ2-1; 8 bases match TRBD1. Germline trimming cut 4 bases from V and 6 bases from J; bases unmatched to any gene: 11. The CDR3 has 16 amino acids. CDR1 MNHNS and CDR2 SASEGT come from the germline V gene. The CDR3 sequence is CASSGYDRGSFNEQFF. Here the CDR3 DNA reads TGTGCCAGCAGTGGATATGACAGGGGCAGTTTCAATGAGCAGTTCTTC.

This clonotype has at least ten counts. V gene TRBV7-2 combines with J gene TRBJ2-5; D is possibly TRBD1 (5 bases). With 2 bases removed from V and 5 bases from J, the gap between germline ends came to 15 bases. The germline CDR1 and CDR2 sequences are SGHTA and FQGNSA. CDR3 length: 15 residues. This CDR3 reads CASSLIGADGETQYF. Written as DNA, the CDR3 is TGTGCCAGCAGCTTAATTGGGGCCGACGGGGAGACCCAGTACTTC.

This clonotype was found a few times. This sequence joins TRBV20-1 and TRBJ1-2; D is undetermined. This CDR3 is 13 amino acids long. V lost 1 base, J lost 6 bases, and 12 bases lay in between. Germline V gene lookup returns CDR1 DFQATT and CDR2 SNEGSKA (reference sequence). The CDR3 protein is CSARVPTEDGYTF. CDR3 in DNA: TGCAGTGCTAGAGTGCCCACGGAGGATGGCTACACCTTC.

This clonotype was picked up a small number of times. The chain uses TRBV7-8 and TRBJ2-2, with 13 bases matching TRBD2. CDR3 size: 16 residues. The V gene end was trimmed by 8 bases and the J gene end by 7 bases; junction bases not matched to a gene: 10. CDR1 SGHVS and CDR2 FQNEAQ come from the germline V gene. The CDR3 DNA reads TGTGCCAGCCAGGAAGGACTAGCGGGAGAAATCGGGGAGCTGTTTTTT. Translation: CASQEGLAGEIGELFF.

At least ten counts were recorded for this clonotype. As DNA, the CDR3 is TGTGCCAGCACCTACTTAGGGGGGACAGTTAGCACAGATACGCAGTATTTT. Its translation is CASTYLGGTVSTDTQYF. The rearrangement joins TRBV27 to TRBJ2-3, with TRBD1 as a possible D gene (7 bases). The length of the CDR3 is 17 residues. Germline V gene data show CDR1 as MNHEY and CDR2 as SMNVEV (reference sequence). V lost 7 bases to trimming and J lost 0 bases, with 20 bases between them.

The gene calls are TRBV5-7 and TRBJ2-2; TRBD2 matches at 8 bases. Being an ORF, TRBV5-7 has a function that is uncertain. The CDR3 sequence is 16 residues long. After removal of 2 bases from V and 1 base from J, the junction contained 4 bases not matched to a gene. CDR3 sequence (DNA): TGTGCCAGCAGCTTAACTAGCGGTGAGAACACCGGGGAGCTGTTTTTT. It translates to CASSLTSGENTGELFF.

This clonotype was counted at least ten times. This chain connects TRBV18 to TRBJ2-2; D perhaps matches TRBD1 (6 bases). Looked up from germline, CDR1 is KGHSH and CDR2 is LQKENI. V lost 2 bases, J lost 3 bases, and 10 bases lay in between. The CDR3 extends over 15 amino acids. This chain's CDR3 is CASSPWGRYTGELFF. The CDR3 nucleotides are TGTGCCAGCTCACCATGGGGGCGCTACACCGGGGAGCTGTTTTTT.

CDR3 in DNA: TGTGCCAGCACCGCGGGCTCTAGGAAGAAGGCCGGGGAGCTGTTTTTT. Protein: CASTAGSRKKAGELFF. This sequence joins TRBV7-2 and TRBJ2-2; D possibly corresponds to TRBD2 (5 bases). This CDR3 has 16 residues. Germline CDR1 reads SGHTA; CDR2 reads FQGNSA. Between the trimmed V and J ends, which lost 7 bases and 6 bases, there was a span of 21 bases.